Listed below are T cell receptor beta chains from one sample, sequenced in a study of radiation and T cells in renal cell carcinoma. Assay: immunoSEQ multiplex PCR; the TCRdb copy retains only in-frame clones and omits some. The sample contains 100,000 to 150,000 clones, around 81% of which appear only once. The starting material was blood, obtained from a patient whose treatment included radiotherapy and nephrectomy. Receptors were obtained from a man aged 50-60 years with renal cell carcinoma. Each CDR3 is given with its conserved first and last residue. D genes are given only for firm matches. A row's size may be missing; if present it is once, few, many or a size class.

v_gene,d_gene,abundance,j_gene,CDR3aa,CDR3nt
TRBV30,-,-,TRBJ1-1,CAWSPGRGWAEAFF,TGTGCCTGGAGCCCGGGTCGGGGTTGGGCTGAAGCTTTCTTT
TRBV6-5,TRBD1,few,TRBJ1-1,CASFGTGKAPEAFF,TGTGCCAGCTTCGGGACAGGGAAAGCTCCTGAAGCTTTCTTT
TRBV28,TRBD1,-,TRBJ2-7,CASSPTGGPSYEQYF,TGTGCCAGCAGTCCCACAGGGGGCCCATCCTACGAGCAGTACTTC
TRBV2,-,-,TRBJ2-1,CAIRVYNEQFF,TGTGCCATCCGGGTCTACAATGAGCAGTTCTTC
TRBV28,TRBD2,-,TRBJ2-5,CASLAGAHETQYF,TGTGCCAGTTTAGCGGGAGCGCACGAGACCCAGTACTTC
TRBV5-5,-,once,TRBJ1-5,CASSLARERQPQHF,TGTGCCAGCAGCTTGGCCAGGGAAAGACAGCCCCAGCATTTT
TRBV15,-,-,TRBJ1-1,CATSRDTVRGKAFF,TGTGCCACCAGCAGAGATACTGTTAGGGGAAAAGCTTTCTTT
TRBV21-1,-,once,TRBJ1-2,CASSRGTVDNYGYTF,TGTGCCAGCAGCAGGGGGACAGTAGACAACTATGGCTACACCTTC
TRBV29-1,TRBD1,few,TRBJ1-1,CSVEGGYRGTEAFF,TGCAGCGTTGAAGGGGGCTACAGGGGCACTGAAGCTTTCTTT
TRBV4-2,-,-,TRBJ2-2,CASSQEVRGVNTGELFF,TGTGCCAGCAGCCAAGAGGTGCGGGGAGTCAACACCGGGGAGCTGTTTTTT
TRBV30,-,-,TRBJ1-1,CAWRVRAKLNTEAFF,TGTGCCTGGAGAGTAAGGGCAAAACTGAACACTGAAGCTTTCTTT
TRBV18,TRBD1,-,TRBJ1-4,CASSPPTGEGEKLFF,TGTGCCAGCTCACCACCGACAGGGGAGGGTGAAAAACTGTTTTTT
TRBV6-5,TRBD2,many,TRBJ2-3,CASGRESGVTDTQYF,TGTGCCAGCGGCCGGGAAAGCGGGGTCACAGATACGCAGTATTTT
TRBV19,-,-,TRBJ1-5,CASSRRNRGNQPQHF,TGTGCCAGTAGTAGAAGAAACAGGGGCAATCAGCCCCAGCATTTT
TRBV11-2,TRBD2,-,TRBJ2-7,CASSLNGLAGGPGEQYF,TGTGCCAGCAGCTTAAACGGACTAGCGGGAGGGCCCGGTGAGCAGTACTTC